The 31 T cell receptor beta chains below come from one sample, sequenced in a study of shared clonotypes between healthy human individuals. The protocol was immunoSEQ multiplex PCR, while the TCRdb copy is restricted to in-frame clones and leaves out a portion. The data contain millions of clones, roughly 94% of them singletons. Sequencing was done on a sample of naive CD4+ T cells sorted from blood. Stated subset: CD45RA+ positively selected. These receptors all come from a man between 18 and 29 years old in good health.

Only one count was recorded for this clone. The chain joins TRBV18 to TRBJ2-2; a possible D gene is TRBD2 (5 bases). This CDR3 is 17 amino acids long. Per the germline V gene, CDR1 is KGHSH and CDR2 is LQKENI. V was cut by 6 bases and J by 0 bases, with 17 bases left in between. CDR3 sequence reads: CASSPAEVLANTGELFF. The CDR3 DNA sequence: TGTGCCAGCTCCCCGGCGGAGGTCCTCGCGAACACCGGGGAGCTGTTTTTT.

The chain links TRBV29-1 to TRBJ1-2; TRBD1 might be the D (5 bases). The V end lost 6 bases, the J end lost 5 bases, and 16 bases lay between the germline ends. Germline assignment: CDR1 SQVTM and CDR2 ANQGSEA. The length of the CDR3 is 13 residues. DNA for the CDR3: TGCAGCGTATTAAAGGCGGGACTGTATGGCTACACCTTC. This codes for CSVLKAGLYGYTF.

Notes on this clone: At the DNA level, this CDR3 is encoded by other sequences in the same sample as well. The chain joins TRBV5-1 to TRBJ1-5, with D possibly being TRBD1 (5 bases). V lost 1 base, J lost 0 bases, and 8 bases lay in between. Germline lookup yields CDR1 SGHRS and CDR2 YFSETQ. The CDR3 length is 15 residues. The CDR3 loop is CASSLQGASNQPQHF. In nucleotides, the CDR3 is TGCGCCAGCAGCTTGCAAGGGGCTAGCAATCAGCCCCAGCATTTT.

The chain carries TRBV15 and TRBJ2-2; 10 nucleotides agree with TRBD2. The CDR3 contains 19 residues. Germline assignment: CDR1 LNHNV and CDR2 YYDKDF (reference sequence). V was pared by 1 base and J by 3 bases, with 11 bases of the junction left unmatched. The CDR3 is CATSRGASGGGKDTGELFF. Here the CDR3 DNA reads TGTGCCACCAGCAGAGGGGCTAGCGGGGGTGGAAAGGACACCGGGGAGCTGTTTTTT.

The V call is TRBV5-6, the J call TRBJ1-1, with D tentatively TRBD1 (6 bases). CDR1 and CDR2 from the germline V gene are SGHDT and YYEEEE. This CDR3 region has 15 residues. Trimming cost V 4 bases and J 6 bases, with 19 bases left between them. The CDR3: CASSTGSSGRAEAFF. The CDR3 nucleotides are TGTGCCAGCAGCACAGGGTCCTCCGGCAGGGCTGAAGCTTTCTTT.

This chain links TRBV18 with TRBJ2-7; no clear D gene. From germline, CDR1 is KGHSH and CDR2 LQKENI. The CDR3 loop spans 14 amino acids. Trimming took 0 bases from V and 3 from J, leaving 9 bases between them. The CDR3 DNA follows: TGTGCCAGCTCACCACCAGGTCTTGGCTACGAGCAGTACTTC. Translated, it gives CASSPPGLGYEQYF.

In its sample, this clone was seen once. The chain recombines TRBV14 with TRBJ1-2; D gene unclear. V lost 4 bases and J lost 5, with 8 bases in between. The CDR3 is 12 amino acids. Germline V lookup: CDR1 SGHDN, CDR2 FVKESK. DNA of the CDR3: TGTGCCAGCAGCCCCTCTCATTATGGCTACACCTTC. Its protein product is CASSPSHYGYTF.

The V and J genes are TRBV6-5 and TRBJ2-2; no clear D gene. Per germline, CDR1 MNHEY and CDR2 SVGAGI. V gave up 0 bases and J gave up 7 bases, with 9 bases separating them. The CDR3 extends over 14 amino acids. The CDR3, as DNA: TGTGCCAGCAGTTACTCCCCCGGAATCGGGGAGCTGTTTTTT. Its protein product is CASSYSPGIGELFF.

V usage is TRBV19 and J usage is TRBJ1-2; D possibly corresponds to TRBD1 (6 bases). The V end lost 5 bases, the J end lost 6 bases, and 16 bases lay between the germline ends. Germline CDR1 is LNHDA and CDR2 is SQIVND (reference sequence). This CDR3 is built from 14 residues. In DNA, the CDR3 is TGTGCCAGTAGTTTCGGGGGGGCGAATCATGGCTACACCTTC. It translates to CASSFGGANHGYTF.

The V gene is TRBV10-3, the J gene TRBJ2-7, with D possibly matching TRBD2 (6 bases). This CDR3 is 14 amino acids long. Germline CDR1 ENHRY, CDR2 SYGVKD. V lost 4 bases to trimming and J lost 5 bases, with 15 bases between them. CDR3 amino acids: CAISAAGSGNEQYF. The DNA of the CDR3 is TGTGCCATCAGTGCGGCGGGGTCTGGAAACGAGCAGTACTTC.

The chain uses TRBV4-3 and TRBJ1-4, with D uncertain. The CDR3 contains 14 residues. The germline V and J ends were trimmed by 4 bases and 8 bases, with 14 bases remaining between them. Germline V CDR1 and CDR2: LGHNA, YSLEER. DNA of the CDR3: TGCGCCAGCAGCCCGGAGAAGTTGGGAGAAAAACTGTTTTTT. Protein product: CASSPEKLGEKLFF.

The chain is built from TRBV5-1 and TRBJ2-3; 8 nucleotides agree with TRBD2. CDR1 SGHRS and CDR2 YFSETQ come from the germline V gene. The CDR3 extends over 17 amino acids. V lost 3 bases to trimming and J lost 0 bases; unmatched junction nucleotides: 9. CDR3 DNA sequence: TGCGCCAGCAGCTCACCCAGCGGGAGCCAAAGCACAGATACGCAGTATTTT. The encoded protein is CASSSPSGSQSTDTQYF.

The CDR3 spells CASSIGQGLGEQYF. CDR3 bases: TGTGCCAGCAGCATCGGACAGGGGCTCGGGGAGCAGTACTTC. This chain joins TRBV7-2 and TRBJ2-7; 9 bases fit TRBD1. J lost 7 bases, V lost 5 bases, and 9 bases had no gene match. This CDR3 is 14 amino acids long. The germline gives CDR1 SGHTA, CDR2 FQGNSA.

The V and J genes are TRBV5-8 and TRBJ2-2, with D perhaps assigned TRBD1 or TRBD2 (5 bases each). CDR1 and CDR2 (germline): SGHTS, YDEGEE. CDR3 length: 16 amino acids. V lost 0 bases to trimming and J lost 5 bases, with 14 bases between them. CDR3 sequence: CASSLAGTPLTGELFF. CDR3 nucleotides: TGTGCCAGCAGCTTGGCGGGGACGCCTCTGACCGGGGAGCTGTTTTTT.

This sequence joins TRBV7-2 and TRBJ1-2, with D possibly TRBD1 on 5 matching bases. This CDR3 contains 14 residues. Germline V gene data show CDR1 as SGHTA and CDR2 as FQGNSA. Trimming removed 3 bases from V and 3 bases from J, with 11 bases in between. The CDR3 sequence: CASSFRDGDYGYTF. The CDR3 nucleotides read TGTGCCAGCAGCTTCAGGGACGGGGACTATGGCTACACCTTC.

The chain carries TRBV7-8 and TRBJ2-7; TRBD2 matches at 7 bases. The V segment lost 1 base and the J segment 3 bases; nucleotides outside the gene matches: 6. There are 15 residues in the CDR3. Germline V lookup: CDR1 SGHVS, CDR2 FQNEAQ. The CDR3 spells CASSLVTAGDYEQYF. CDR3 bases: TGTGCCAGCAGCTTAGTCACGGCGGGAGACTACGAGCAGTACTTC. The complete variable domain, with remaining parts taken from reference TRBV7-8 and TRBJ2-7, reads GAGVSQSPRYKVAKRGQDVALRCDPISGHVSLFWYQQALGQGPEFLTYFQNEAQLDKSGLPSDRFFAERPEGSVSTLKIQRTQQEDSAVYLCASSLVTAGDYEQYFGPGTRLTVT.

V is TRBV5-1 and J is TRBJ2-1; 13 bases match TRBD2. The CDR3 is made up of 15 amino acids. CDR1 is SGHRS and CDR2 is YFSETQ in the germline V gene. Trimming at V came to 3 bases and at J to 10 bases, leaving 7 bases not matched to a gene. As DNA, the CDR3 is TGCGCCAGCAGCTCAGCAACGGGACTAGCGGGAGAGCAGTTCTTC. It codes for CASSSATGLAGEQFF.

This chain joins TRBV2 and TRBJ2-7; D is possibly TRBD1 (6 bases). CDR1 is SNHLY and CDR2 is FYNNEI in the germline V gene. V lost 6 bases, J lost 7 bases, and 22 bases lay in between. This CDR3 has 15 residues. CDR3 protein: CASSPGAPATGEQYF. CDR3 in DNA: TGTGCCAGCAGCCCAGGGGCCCCGGCTACGGGTGAGCAGTACTTC.

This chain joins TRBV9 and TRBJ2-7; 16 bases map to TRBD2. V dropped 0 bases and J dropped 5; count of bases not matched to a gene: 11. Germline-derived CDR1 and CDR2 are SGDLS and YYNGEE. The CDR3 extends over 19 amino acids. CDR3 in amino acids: CASSVGIGTSGRAKHEQYF. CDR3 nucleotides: TGTGCCAGCAGCGTAGGAATTGGGACTAGCGGGAGGGCGAAGCACGAGCAGTACTTC. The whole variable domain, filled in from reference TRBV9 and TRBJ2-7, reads DSGVTQTPKHLITATGQRVTLRCSPRSGDLSVYWYQQSLDQGLQFLIQYYNGEERAKGNILERFSAQQFPDLHSELNLSSLELGDSALYFCASSVGIGTSGRAKHEQYFGPGTRLTVT.

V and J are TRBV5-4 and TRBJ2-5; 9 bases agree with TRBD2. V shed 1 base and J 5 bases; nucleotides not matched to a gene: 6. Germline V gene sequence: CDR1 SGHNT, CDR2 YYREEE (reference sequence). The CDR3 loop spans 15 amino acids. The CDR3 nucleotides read TGTGCCAGCAGCTTGAGGCGGGAGGGCCAGGAGACCCAGTACTTC. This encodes CASSLRREGQETQYF.

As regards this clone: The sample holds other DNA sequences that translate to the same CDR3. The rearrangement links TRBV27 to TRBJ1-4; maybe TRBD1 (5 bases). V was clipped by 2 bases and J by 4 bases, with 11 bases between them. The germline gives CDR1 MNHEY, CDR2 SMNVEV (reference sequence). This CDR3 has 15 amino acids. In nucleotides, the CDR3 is TGTGCCAGCAGTTTAGGGGGGTTGGGTAATGAAAAACTGTTTTTT. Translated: CASSLGGLGNEKLFF.

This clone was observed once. The CDR3 here is CASSLALGGYTDTQYF. For the CDR3, the DNA is TGCGCCAGCAGTTTGGCCCTCGGGGGATACACAGATACGCAGTATTTT. This chain joins TRBV10-1 and TRBJ2-3; D may be TRBD2 (6 bases). CDR3 size: 16 residues. V lost 5 bases and J 2 bases, leaving 17 bases between the germline ends. Germline assignment: CDR1 WNHNN and CDR2 SYGVQD (reference sequence).

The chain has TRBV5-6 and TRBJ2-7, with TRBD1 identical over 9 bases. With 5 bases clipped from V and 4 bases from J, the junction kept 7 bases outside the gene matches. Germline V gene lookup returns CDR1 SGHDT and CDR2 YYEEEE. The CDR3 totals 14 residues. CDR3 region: CASRRTGEAYEQYF. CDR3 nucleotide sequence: TGTGCCAGCAGAAGGACAGGGGAGGCTTACGAGCAGTACTTC.

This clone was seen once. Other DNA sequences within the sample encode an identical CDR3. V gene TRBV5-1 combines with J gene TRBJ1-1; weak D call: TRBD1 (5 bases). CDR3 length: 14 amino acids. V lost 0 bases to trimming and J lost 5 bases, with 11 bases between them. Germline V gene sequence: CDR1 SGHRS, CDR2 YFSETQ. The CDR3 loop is CASSLAGRGTEAFF. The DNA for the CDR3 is TGCGCCAGCAGCTTGGCTGGTCGGGGGACTGAAGCTTTCTTT.

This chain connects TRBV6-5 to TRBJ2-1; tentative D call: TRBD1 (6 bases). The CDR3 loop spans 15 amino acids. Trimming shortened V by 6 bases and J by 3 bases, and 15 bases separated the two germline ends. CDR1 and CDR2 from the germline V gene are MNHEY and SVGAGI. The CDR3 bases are TGTGCCAGCAGAGCTCAGGGGTTCAGCTACAATGAGCAGTTCTTC. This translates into CASRAQGFSYNEQFF.

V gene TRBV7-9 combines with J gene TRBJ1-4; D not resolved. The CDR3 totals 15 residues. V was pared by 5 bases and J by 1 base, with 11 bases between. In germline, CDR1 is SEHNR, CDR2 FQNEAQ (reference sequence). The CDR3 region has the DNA TGTGCCAGCAGCCCCTACAGCTTAACTAATGAAAAACTGTTTTTT. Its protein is CASSPYSLTNEKLFF.

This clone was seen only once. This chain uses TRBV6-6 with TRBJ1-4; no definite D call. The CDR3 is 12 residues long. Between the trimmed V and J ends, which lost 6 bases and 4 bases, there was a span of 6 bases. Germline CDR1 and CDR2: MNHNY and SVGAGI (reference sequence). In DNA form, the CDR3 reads TGTGCCAGCAGGGGAGATAATGAAAAACTGTTTTTT. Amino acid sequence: CASRGDNEKLFF.

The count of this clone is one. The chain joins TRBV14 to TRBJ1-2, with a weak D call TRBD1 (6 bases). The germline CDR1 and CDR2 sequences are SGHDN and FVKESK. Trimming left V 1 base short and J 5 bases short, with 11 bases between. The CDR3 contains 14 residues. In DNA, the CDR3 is TGTGCCAGCAGCCAAGCAGGGGCGGGATATGGCTACACCTTC. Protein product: CASSQAGAGYGYTF.

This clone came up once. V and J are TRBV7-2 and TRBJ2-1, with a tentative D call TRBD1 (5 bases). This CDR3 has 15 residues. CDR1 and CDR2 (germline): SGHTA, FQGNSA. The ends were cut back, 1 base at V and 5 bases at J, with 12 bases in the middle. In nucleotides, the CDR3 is TGTGCCAGCAGCTTAGGTGGGCGCAGGGACAATGAGCAGTTCTTC. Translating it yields CASSLGGRRDNEQFF.

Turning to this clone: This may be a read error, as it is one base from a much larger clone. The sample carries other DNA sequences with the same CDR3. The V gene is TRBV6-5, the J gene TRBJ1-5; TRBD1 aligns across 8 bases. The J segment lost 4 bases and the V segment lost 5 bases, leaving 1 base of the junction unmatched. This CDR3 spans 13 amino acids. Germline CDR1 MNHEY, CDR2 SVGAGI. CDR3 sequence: CASSRTGNQPQHF. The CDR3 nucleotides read TGTGCCAGCAGTCGGACAGGGAATCAGCCCCAGCATTTT.

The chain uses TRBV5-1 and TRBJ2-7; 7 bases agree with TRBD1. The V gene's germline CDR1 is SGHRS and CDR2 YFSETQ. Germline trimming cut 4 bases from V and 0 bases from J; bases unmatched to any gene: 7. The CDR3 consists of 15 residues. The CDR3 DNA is TGCGCCAGCAGCCCGGGACAGACCCTCTCCTACGAGCAGTACTTC. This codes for CASSPGQTLSYEQYF.